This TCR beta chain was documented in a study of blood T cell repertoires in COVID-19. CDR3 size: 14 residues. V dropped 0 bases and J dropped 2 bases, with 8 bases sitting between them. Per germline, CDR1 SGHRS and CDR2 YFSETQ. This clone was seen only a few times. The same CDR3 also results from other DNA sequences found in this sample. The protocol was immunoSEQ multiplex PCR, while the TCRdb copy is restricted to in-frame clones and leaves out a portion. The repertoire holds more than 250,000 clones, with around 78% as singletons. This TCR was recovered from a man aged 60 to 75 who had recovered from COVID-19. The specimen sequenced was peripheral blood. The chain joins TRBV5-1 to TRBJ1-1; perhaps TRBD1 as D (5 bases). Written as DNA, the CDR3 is TGCGCCAGCAGCTTGGCCGGGGGAAACACTGAAGCTTTCTTT. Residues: CASSLAGGNTEAFF.